Described below is a single TCR beta chain sequence and its context. Between the trimmed V and J ends, which lost 3 bases and 0 bases, there was a span of 10 bases. CDR1 SGHRS and CDR2 YFSETQ come from the germline V gene. This CDR3 contains 15 residues. This specimen belongs to a study of blood T cells in healthy people across ages. They isolated at least 7 million PBMCs from each sample. Through a sample-barcoded 5' primer and a J-beta primer mix, a second PCR was run for roughly 6 to 12 cycles. TCRdb independently ran MiXCR on the 5' RACE reads; one entry per CDR3 protein. Here the sample spans some 800,000 distinct CDR3 sequences, around a quarter being singletons. This sample was shared with a second study, whose subject was T cells of mothers and their children. That study adds: Among related mother-child pairs, overlap was slightly higher than in unrelated pairs, though not significantly.

This TCR was sampled from a boy aged 5-17 years in good health. The chain carries TRBV5-1 and TRBJ2-1, with D perhaps matching TRBD2 (6 bases). Sequencing was done on a sample of blood. This CDR3 reads CASSSTSSSYNEQFF. CDR3 sequence (DNA): TGCGCCAGCAGCTCGACTAGTAGCTCCTACAATGAGCAGTTCTTC.